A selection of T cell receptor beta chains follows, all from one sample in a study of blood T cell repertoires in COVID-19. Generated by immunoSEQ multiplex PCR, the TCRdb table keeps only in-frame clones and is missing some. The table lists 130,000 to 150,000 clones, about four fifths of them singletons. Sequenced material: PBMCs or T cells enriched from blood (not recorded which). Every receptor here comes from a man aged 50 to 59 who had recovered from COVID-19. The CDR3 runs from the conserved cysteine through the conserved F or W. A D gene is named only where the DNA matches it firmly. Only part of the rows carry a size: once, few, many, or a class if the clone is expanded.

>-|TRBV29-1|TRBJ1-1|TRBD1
TGCAGCGTAAACAGGGGACAGAACACTGAAGCTTTCTTT
CSVNRGQNTEAFF
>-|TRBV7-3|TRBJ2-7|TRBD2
TGTGCCAGCAGTTACCCACCCGGGACTACCGTCCCCTACGAGCAGTACTTC
CASSYPPGTTVPYEQYF
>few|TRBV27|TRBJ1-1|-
TGTGCCAGCAGTTTCGCGGGGTTAGTGAACACTGAAGCTTTCTTT
CASSFAGLVNTEAFF
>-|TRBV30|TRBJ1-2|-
TGTGCCTGGAGTGTAAACGGGCAGGGTTGGGGCTACACCTTC
CAWSVNGQGWGYTF
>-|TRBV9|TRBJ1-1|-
TGTGCCAGCAGCCCCCGACTGGGGGGTGCCCCTGAAGCTTTCTTT
CASSPRLGGAPEAFF
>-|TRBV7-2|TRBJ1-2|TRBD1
TGTGCCAGCAGCCCTCGACAGGGTGGCTACACCTTC
CASSPRQGGYTF
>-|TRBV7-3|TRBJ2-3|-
TGTGCCAGCAGAACTAGTATCACAGATACGCAGTATTTT
CASRTSITDTQYF
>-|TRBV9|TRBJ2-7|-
TGTGCCAGCAGCGTAGGCCAGGGCGGCTACGAGCAGTACTTC
CASSVGQGGYEQYF
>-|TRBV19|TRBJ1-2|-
TGTGCCAGCTTCCCCGACAGTGCCACGCCTAACTATGGCTACACCTTC
CASFPDSATPNYGYTF
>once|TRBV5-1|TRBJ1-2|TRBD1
TGCGCCAGCAGCTTGGGACAGGGAGTAGGGTATGGCTACACCTTC
CASSLGQGVGYGYTF
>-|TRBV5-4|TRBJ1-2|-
TGTGCCAGCAGCTTGCAGGGGCCTTACTATGGCTACACCTTC
CASSLQGPYYGYTF
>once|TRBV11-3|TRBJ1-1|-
TGTGCCAGCAGCCCCCGGGGGGGGGCTGAAGCTTTCTTT
CASSPRGGAEAFF
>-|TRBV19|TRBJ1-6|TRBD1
TGTGCCAGTAGTAAGGACAGGGGGCGTGATTCACCCCTCCACTTT
CASSKDRGRDSPLHF
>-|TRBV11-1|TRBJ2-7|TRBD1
TGTGCCAGCAGCTTAGCGGGGTCGGGACAGGACTCCTACGAGCAGTACTTC
CASSLAGSGQDSYEQYF
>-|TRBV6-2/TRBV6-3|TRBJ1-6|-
TGTGCCAGCAGTTACGGGGGGGTTCATAATTCACCCCTCCACTTT
CASSYGGVHNSPLHF
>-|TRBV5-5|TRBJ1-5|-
TGTGCCAGCAGCTTGGGGCAGGTTAGCAATCAGCCCCAGCATTTT
CASSLGQVSNQPQHF
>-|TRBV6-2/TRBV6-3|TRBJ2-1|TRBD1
TGTGCCAGCAGTTACTCGAAAAGGACAGGGGATTACAATGAGCAGTTCTTC
CASSYSKRTGDYNEQFF
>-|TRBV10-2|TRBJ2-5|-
TGCGCCAGCAGTGAGTCGGGCGGGGTTCAAAGGGCCCAGTACTTC
CASSESGGVQRAQYF